This entry lists 26 T cell receptor beta chains sequenced from one sample in a study of early T cells in non-severe SARS-CoV-2 infection. TCRdb re-derived calls from the 5' RACE reads in MiXCR, one entry per CDR3 protein. The sample holds fewer than 90,000 distinct CDR3 sequences, 14% to 15% seen once. Sequenced sample: whole blood. These receptors were obtained from an adult who was a healthcare worker with PCR-confirmed SARS-CoV-2 infection or an uninfected control (not recorded which).

On this clonotype: At one of its ends the junction is not consistent with the germline gene, which may arise from a read error. The rearrangement joins TRBV6-1 to TRBJ1-1; D call uncertain. This CDR3 has 13 amino acids. CDR1 MNHNS and CDR2 SASEGT come from the germline V gene. DNA for the CDR3: TGTGCCAGCAGTGAAGCCTGGGTCACTGATGCTTTCTTT. The encoded protein is CASSEAWVTDAFF.

The chain has TRBV7-2 and TRBJ2-1, with 12 bases aligning to TRBD2. The CDR3 length is 14 residues. The junction had 7 bases not matched to a gene; V was cut back by 7 bases and J by 9 bases. CDR1 is SGHTA, CDR2 FQGNSA, per germline. The CDR3 bases are TGTGCCAGCATCCTAGCGGGGGGGCCTGGTGAGCAGTTCTTC. It codes for CASILAGGPGEQFF. Based on the CDR3 plus reference TRBV7-2 and TRBJ2-1, the full variable domain is GAGVSQSPSNKVTEKGKDVELRCDPISGHTALYWYRQSLGQGLEFLIYFQGNSAPDKSGLPSDRFSAERTGGSVSTLTIQRTQQEDSAVYLCASILAGGPGEQFFGPGTRLTVL.

This clonotype was observed a handful of times. The rearrangement uses TRBV12-3 or TRBV12-4 and TRBJ1-4; no firm D call. This CDR3 spans 14 amino acids. V lost 3 bases and J lost 8, with 13 bases in between. The DNA of the CDR3 is TGTGCCAGCAGTTTCGGAATTTCGCGAGAAAAACTGTTTTTT. Its translation is CASSFGISREKLFF.

V and J are TRBV11-2 and TRBJ1-1; TRBD1 is a possible D gene (5 bases). The ends were cut back, 4 bases at V and 4 bases at J, with 10 bases in the middle. Germline V lookup: CDR1 SGHAT, CDR2 FQNNGV. The CDR3 has 13 amino acids. This chain's CDR3 is CASSSTGSTEAFF. The CDR3, as DNA: TGTGCCAGCAGCTCCACAGGCTCCACTGAAGCTTTCTTT.

The sample holds a few counts of this clonotype. The chain has TRBV5-4 and TRBJ1-4, with TRBD1 matching over 10 bases. The V gene's germline CDR1 is SGHNT and CDR2 YYREEE (reference sequence). J gave up 6 bases and V 4 bases, and 6 bases lay outside the gene matches. The CDR3 totals 15 residues. The CDR3 nucleotides are TGTGCCAGCAGCGGGGGACAGGGGTTGGATGAAAAACTGTTTTTT. Translated, it gives CASSGGQGLDEKLFF.

This sequence joins TRBV7-6 and TRBJ1-5; D uncertain. The CDR3 totals 13 residues. Germline V gene lookup returns CDR1 SGHVS and CDR2 FNYEAQ. Trimming stripped 5 bases from V and 10 bases from J, with 15 bases between. The CDR3 protein is CASSQQTDTPQHF. The CDR3 bases are TGTGCCAGCAGCCAACAGACGGATACTCCCCAGCATTTT.

The chain employs TRBV7-2 and TRBJ2-1; the D is unclear. V lost 5 bases and J 0 bases, leaving 11 bases between the germline ends. The CDR3 covers 15 residues. Germline lookup yields CDR1 SGHTA and CDR2 FQGNSA. DNA for the CDR3: TGTGCCAGCAGCCCCGGGTCCGGCTCCTACAATGAGCAGTTCTTC. Amino acid sequence: CASSPGSGSYNEQFF. Together with reference TRBV7-2 and TRBJ2-1, the CDR3 gives the full variable domain: GAGVSQSPSNKVTEKGKDVELRCDPISGHTALYWYRQSLGQGLEFLIYFQGNSAPDKSGLPSDRFSAERTGGSVSTLTIQRTQQEDSAVYLCASSPGSGSYNEQFFGPGTRLTVL.

This clonotype has ten or more counts. This chain uses TRBV28 with TRBJ1-6; D not certain. V lost 3 bases and J lost 0, with 9 bases in between. This CDR3 is 16 amino acids long. Germline loops: CDR1 MDHEN, CDR2 SYDVKM. As DNA, the CDR3 is TGTGCCAGCAGTTTTCCGGGAAACTCCTATAATTCACCCCTCCACTTT. Protein product: CASSFPGNSYNSPLHF.

This chain joins TRBV6-2 or TRBV6-3 and TRBJ1-5, with D hard to call. The CDR3 has 14 amino acids. The germline V gene encodes CDR1 MNHEY and CDR2 SVGEGT. The ends were cut back, 2 bases at V and 1 base at J, with 6 bases in the middle. CDR3 in amino acids: CASSYPYSNQPQHF. CDR3 coding DNA: TGTGCCAGCAGTTACCCGTACAGCAATCAGCCCCAGCATTTT.

V gene TRBV6-2 or TRBV6-3 combines with J gene TRBJ1-6; D unresolved. CDR3 length: 17 residues. Germline-derived CDR1 and CDR2 are MNHEY and SVGEGT. Between the trimmed V and J ends, which lost 7 bases and 0 bases, there was a span of 16 bases. In DNA, the CDR3 is TGTGCCAGCACGGCTACTGGTAGCAGCTCCTATAATTCACCCCTCCACTTT. As protein: CASTATGSSSYNSPLHF.

This clonotype was recorded a few times. V and J are TRBV7-3 and TRBJ1-2; 12 bases fit TRBD1. The CDR3 totals 13 residues. With V trimmed by 8 bases and J by 8 bases, 6 bases remained unmatched. CDR1 and CDR2 (germline): SGHTA, FQGTGA. CDR3 in amino acids: CASARDRGLGYTF. The CDR3 DNA reads TGTGCCAGCGCCCGGGACAGGGGGCTCGGCTACACCTTC.

The V gene is TRBV7-2, the J gene TRBJ2-1; D uncertain. The germline gives CDR1 SGHTA, CDR2 FQGNSA. CDR3 length: 14 residues. Between the trimmed V and J ends, which lost 3 bases and 6 bases, there was a span of 12 bases. This CDR3 reads CASSFLEPLNEQFF. The CDR3 DNA reads TGTGCCAGCAGCTTCTTGGAGCCCCTCAATGAGCAGTTCTTC.

This clonotype was detected only a few times. The chain is built from TRBV6-6 and TRBJ1-4, with unresolved D. CDR1 and CDR2 from the germline V gene are MNHNY and SVGAGI (reference sequence). The CDR3 covers 11 residues. Trimming left V 0 bases short and J 12 bases short, with 5 bases between. CDR3 bases: TGTGCCAGCAGTTACTCGGAAGAACTGTTTTTT. It specifies CASSYSEELFF.

This clonotype was seen many times. The chain couples TRBV5-1 to TRBJ2-3, with TRBD2 identical over 7 bases. CDR1 SGHRS and CDR2 YFSETQ come from the germline V gene. V was pared by 5 bases and J by 3 bases, with 6 bases of the junction left unmatched. This CDR3 is 14 amino acids long. CDR3 in amino acids: CASSSSGRTDTQYF. The CDR3 DNA sequence: TGCGCCAGCAGTTCTAGCGGTAGGACAGATACGCAGTATTTT.

This clonotype came up a few times. The rearrangement uses TRBV18 and TRBJ2-5; D remains unclear. Per the germline V gene, CDR1 is KGHSH and CDR2 is LQKENI. Trimming pared 3 bases from V and 2 bases from J, leaving 4 bases between. The CDR3 extends over 12 amino acids. The chain's CDR3 is CASSPTQETQYF. CDR3 nucleotides: TGTGCCAGCTCACCGACTCAAGAGACCCAGTACTTC.

This sequence joins TRBV12-3 or TRBV12-4 and TRBJ2-1; 8 bases match TRBD1. V lost 4 bases to trimming and J lost 8 bases; unmatched junction nucleotides: 10. This CDR3 comprises 15 residues. The CDR3 loop reads CASSSLQGAIDEQFF. In DNA, the CDR3 is TGTGCCAGCAGTTCCCTGCAGGGGGCGATCGATGAGCAGTTCTTC.

The chain has TRBV12-3 or TRBV12-4 and TRBJ1-2; D gene unclear. With 6 bases removed from V and 6 bases from J, the gap between germline ends came to 11 bases. CDR3 length: 12 residues. CDR3 DNA: TGTGCCAGCAGACTTACAGAGGATGGCTACACCTTC. Protein sequence: CASRLTEDGYTF.

This clonotype has at least ten counts. The V gene is TRBV10-1, the J gene TRBJ1-1; D remains ambiguous. CDR3 length equals 14 residues. Germline V lookup: CDR1 WNHNN, CDR2 SYGVQD (reference sequence). Trimming cost V 7 bases and J 4 bases, with 16 bases left between them. The CDR3: CASNSGPLGTEAFF. For the CDR3, the DNA is TGCGCCAGCAACTCTGGCCCACTGGGCACTGAAGCTTTCTTT.

This sequence joins TRBV29-1 and TRBJ2-7, with D possibly being TRBD1 (7 bases). The CDR3 has 12 residues. Germline V gene sequence: CDR1 SQVTM, CDR2 ANQGSEA. Trimming cost V 4 bases and J 3 bases, with 10 bases left between them. The DNA for the CDR3 is TGCAGCGTTGGGCAGGGGGGCTACGAGCAGTACTTC. Translated, it gives CSVGQGGYEQYF.

This clonotype was found a few times. The chain joins TRBV7-2 to TRBJ2-3, with D possibly matching TRBD2 (5 bases). Between the trimmed V and J ends, which lost 2 bases and 3 bases, there was a span of 15 bases. Germline V lookup: CDR1 SGHTA, CDR2 FQGNSA. The length of the CDR3 is 16 residues. This chain's CDR3 is CASSLRIGLRTDTQYF. The CDR3 bases are TGTGCCAGCAGCTTAAGGATCGGACTTAGGACAGATACGCAGTATTTT.

In its sample, this clonotype was seen a few times. The V and J genes are TRBV11-2 and TRBJ2-2; D remains unclear. The CDR3 spans 13 residues. Germline V gives CDR1 SGHAT, CDR2 FQNNGV. The ends were cut back, 5 bases at V and 7 bases at J, with 11 bases in the middle. In nucleotides, the CDR3 is TGTGCCAGCAGCCCATCTAGGGACGGGGAGCTGTTTTTT. Translating it yields CASSPSRDGELFF.

The chain employs TRBV9 and TRBJ2-3, with no clear D. Trimming took off 1 base at V and 2 bases at J, with 5 bases between the two ends. The CDR3 extends over 13 amino acids. Germline V gives CDR1 SGDLS, CDR2 YYNGEE. CDR3 region: CASSVRVTDTQYF. The CDR3 nucleotides read TGTGCCAGCAGCGTAAGGGTCACAGATACGCAGTATTTT.

This clonotype was detected ten times or more. The rearrangement joins TRBV12-3 or TRBV12-4 to TRBJ2-2; a possible D gene is TRBD1 (5 bases). This CDR3 comprises 16 residues. The ends were cut back, 3 bases at V and 9 bases at J, with 20 bases in the middle. The CDR3 loop is CASSFVQAVRPRELFF. The DNA for the CDR3 is TGTGCCAGCAGTTTTGTACAGGCCGTTCGTCCCCGGGAGCTGTTTTTT.

This clonotype was observed many times. V gene TRBV20-1 combines with J gene TRBJ2-3; the match to TRBD2 covers 14 bases. Germline CDR1 DFQATT, CDR2 SNEGSKA (reference sequence). V was clipped by 3 bases and J by 0 bases; unmatched bases: 8. The CDR3 is made up of 18 amino acids. For the CDR3, the DNA is TGCAGTGCTAGGACTAGCGGGGGGGCTATACTAAGCACAGATACGCAGTATTTT. Its protein product is CSARTSGGAILSTDTQYF.

V usage is TRBV29-1 and J usage is TRBJ2-3, with 8 bases identical to TRBD2. Trimming removed 7 bases from V and 2 bases from J; junction bases left unmatched: 11. This CDR3 region has 15 residues. The germline V gene has CDR1 SQVTM and CDR2 ANQGSEA. CDR3 sequence: CSGAGGAGATDTQYF. CDR3 nucleotides: TGCAGCGGCGCGGGGGGAGCGGGGGCCACAGATACGCAGTATTTT.

This clonotype was observed a few times. The rearrangement uses TRBV28 and TRBJ2-7; TRBD1 agrees at 7 bases. J lost 2 bases, V lost 5 bases, and 9 bases had no gene match. The CDR3 is 15 amino acids. CDR1 is MDHEN and CDR2 is SYDVKM in the germline V gene. The CDR3 spells CASSTHRGRAYEQYF. For the CDR3, the DNA is TGTGCCAGCAGTACACACAGGGGTCGGGCCTACGAGCAGTACTTC.